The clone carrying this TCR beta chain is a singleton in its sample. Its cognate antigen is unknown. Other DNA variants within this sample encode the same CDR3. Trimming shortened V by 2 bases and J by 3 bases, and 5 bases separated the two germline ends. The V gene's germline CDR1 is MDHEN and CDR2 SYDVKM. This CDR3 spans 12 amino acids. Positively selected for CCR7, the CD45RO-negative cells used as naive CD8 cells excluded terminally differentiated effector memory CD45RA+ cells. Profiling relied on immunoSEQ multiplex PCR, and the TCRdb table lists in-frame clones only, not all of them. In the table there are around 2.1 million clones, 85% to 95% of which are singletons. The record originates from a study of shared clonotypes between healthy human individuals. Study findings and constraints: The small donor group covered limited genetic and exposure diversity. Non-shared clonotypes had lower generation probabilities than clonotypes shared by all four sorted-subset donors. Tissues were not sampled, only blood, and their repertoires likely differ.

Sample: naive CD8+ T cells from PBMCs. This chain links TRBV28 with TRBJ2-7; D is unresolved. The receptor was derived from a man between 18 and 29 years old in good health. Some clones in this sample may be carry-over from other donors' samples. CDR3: CASSLGSYEQYF. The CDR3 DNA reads TGTGCCAGCAGTTTAGGCAGCTACGAGCAGTACTTC.